This TCR beta chain was sequenced during a study of tissue T cells after allogeneic stem cell transplantation. Findings and caveats of the study: In patients and mice, blood and spleen missed much of tissue repertoire.

The CDR3 spans 15 residues. V was pared by 0 bases and J by 2 bases, with 4 bases of the junction left unmatched. CDR1 is KGHPV, CDR2 FQNQEV, per germline (reference sequence). The method was immunoSEQ multiplex PCR; TCRdb's version includes in-frame clones alone and lacks a portion of them. Among 5,500 to 7,500 clones listed, roughly half were seen once. Specified time point: mouse harvest day 7 after allogeneic transplant. The graft held 10^6 splenic CD5+ T cells and 10^7 T-cell-depleted bone marrow cells. Of note for this clone: Its target is unknown. Mouse names are used for the genes. Read sequence stops 1 residue before the CDR3 end, and the germline J gene provides the missing end.

Sequenced input: lymph node tissue. The clonotype was recovered from a female BALB/c mouse given C57BL/6 T cells with graft-versus-host disease after an allogeneic hematopoietic cell transplant. The chain uses TRBV26 and TRBJ2-7; 7 bases map to TRBD1. The sequenced CDR3 bases are TGTGCCAGCAGTCTGTCGAGGGACAGAACCTATGAACAGTAC. It encodes CASSLSRDRTYEQY. The full CDR3 reads CASSLSRDRTYEQYF.